Described below is a single T cell receptor beta chain sequence and its context. Its antigen is undetermined. Terminally differentiated effector memory CD45RA+ cells were excluded from the naive CD8 cells, which were CD45RO-negative and positively selected for CCR7. This specimen comes from a study of shared clonotypes between healthy human individuals. Study-wide findings and caveats: Some clonotypes were shared by all four sorted-subset donors, while others were not shared. The non-shared ones had lower generation probabilities than the shared ones. Rarefaction curves obtained for sorted subsets showed sequencing incomplete despite large depth.

CDR1 is MNHEY and CDR2 is SMNVEV in the germline V gene (reference sequence). V lost 4 bases, J lost 2 bases, and 5 bases stayed unmatched. The CDR3 has 15 amino acids. For sorted subsets, about 0.2 ug DNA per replicate equaled approximately 30,000 T cell genomes. As originally analysed: For the immunoSEQ data, sequences were junction-only without quality scores, so filtering differed. Sequencing was performed with immunoSEQ multiplex PCR; in TCRdb, only in-frame clones are kept and a portion is missing. V and J calls and clone size are copied from that table; D and trimming were computed from the DNA. Of about 2.1 million clones listed, just over 90% are singletons.

This TCR derives from a man younger than 35 in good health. Some clones in this sample may be carry-over from other donors' samples. The sample consisted of naive CD8+ T cells from PBMCs. V is TRBV27 and J is TRBJ2-7; TRBD2 agrees at 10 bases. CDR3 residues: CASSSPLAGAYEQYF. The CDR3 DNA follows: TGTGCCAGCAGTTCCCCGCTAGCGGGAGCCTACGAGCAGTACTTC.